Here is one T cell receptor beta chain with its context. The antigen this receptor binds is unknown. One base away there is no much larger clone; base qualities are not given. Library preparation employed RT-PCR. TCRdb records NextSeq 550 as the sequencer. TCRdb reran the public reads through fastp at Q25 and MiXCR, keeping productive beta chains. Identical CDR3 proteins give one entry, which carries the most common genes and DNA. This sample is represented by about a million distinct CDR3 sequences; roughly 18% of them were singletons. 5% to 7.5% of the sample comes from the top ten. This sample was included in a study of patients and donors after allogeneic stem cell transplantation (dated by TCRdb to 2020 to 2021). Reading from cysteine to phenylalanine, the CDR3 counts 15 amino acids. Only the CDR3 DNA stays, 45 bases, in frame from base 1. Taken from the germline V gene, the CDR1 and CDR2 loops are SGHVS and FNYEAQ. V and J lose 0 bases and 0 bases, and a span of 8 bases separates them.

The sequence was collected from a human donor who was either an allogeneic HSCT recipient or a stem cell or donor lymphocyte infusion donor (not recorded which). It is not recorded whose cells these are; they may come from a transplant donor. The sequence is built from TRBV7-6 and TRBJ1-1; no D gene call is confident. Sequences were obtained from blood, either unsorted or a sorted T cell fraction (not recorded which). The CDR3 region has the sequence CASSLAPGMNTEAFF. The sequenced DNA: TGTGCCAGCAGCTTAGCCCCCGGAATGAACACTGAAGCTTTCTTT.